These T cell receptor beta chains were read from a single sample in a study of T cell responses to AZD1222 COVID-19 vaccine. Repertoires were generated with immunoSEQ multiplex PCR, while TCRdb's copy carries only in-frame clones and drops some. Of 100,000 to 150,000 clones in the sample, under 95% were seen once. The sample here was peripheral blood, taken 28 days after the second AZD1222 dose. The source is an adult who received the AZD1222 COVID-19 vaccine. Each CDR3 is given with its conserved first and last residue. The D gene is left open where the match is weak. Clone size, where shown, is once, few, many, or a class for clones that have expanded.

V	size	D	J	CDR3	DNA
TRBV5-4	NA	NA	TRBJ1-2	CASSLVTSNYGYTF	TGTGCCAGCAGCTTAGTCACCTCTAACTATGGCTACACCTTC
TRBV14	NA	NA	TRBJ2-2	CASIAGSPTGELFF	TGTGCCAGCATTGCGGGGAGCCCGACCGGGGAGCTGTTTTTT
TRBV10-3	once	NA	TRBJ2-7	CAISESPQGIYEQYF	TGTGCCATCAGTGAGTCGCCTCAGGGGATCTACGAGCAGTACTTC
TRBV5-5	NA	NA	TRBJ1-1	CASSLSRLNTEAFF	TGTGCCAGCAGCTTGAGCCGGCTGAACACTGAAGCTTTCTTT
TRBV9	NA	NA	TRBJ1-1	CASSAVRGNEAFF	TGTGCCAGCAGCGCCGTGAGGGGAAATGAAGCTTTCTTT
TRBV4-2	NA	TRBD2	TRBJ2-7	CASTAGTNSYEQYF	TGTGCCAGCACCGCCGGGACTAACTCGTACGAGCAGTACTTC
TRBV6-5	NA	NA	TRBJ2-2	CASKGTGELFF	TGTGCCAGCAAGGGTACCGGGGAGCTGTTTTTT
TRBV29-1	NA	NA	TRBJ1-4	CSARRGGWDEKLFF	TGCAGCGCAAGAAGGGGGGGCTGGGACGAAAAACTGTTTTTT
TRBV18	NA	NA	TRBJ1-1	CASSGRLEGTEAFF	TGTGCCAGCTCCGGACGACTTGAAGGCACTGAAGCTTTCTTT
TRBV10-3	NA	NA	TRBJ2-2	CAISAPASAGELFF	TGTGCCATCAGTGCGCCGGCTAGTGCCGGGGAGCTGTTTTTT
TRBV28	NA	TRBD1	TRBJ1-4	CASSSPGQGDEKLFF	TGTGCCAGCAGCTCCCCGGGACAGGGGGACGAAAAACTGTTTTTT
TRBV5-1	NA	TRBD1	TRBJ1-4	CASSYGTGGGKLFF	TGCGCCAGCAGCTACGGGACAGGTGGTGGAAAACTGTTTTTT
TRBV9	NA	NA	TRBJ2-3	CASSVGSGRDTQYF	TGTGCCAGCAGCGTAGGGTCTGGGAGGGATACGCAGTATTTT
TRBV15	NA	TRBD1	TRBJ1-5	CATSRGSDRAQPQHF	TGTGCCACCAGCAGAGGGTCGGACAGGGCCCAGCCCCAGCATTTT
TRBV3-1/TRBV3-2	once	NA	TRBJ2-7	CASSQARTAYYEQYF	TGTGCCAGCAGCCAAGCCCGGACAGCGTACTACGAGCAGTACTTC
TRBV10-3	once	TRBD2	TRBJ2-3	CAISRLAGGNTDTQYF	TGTGCCATCAGCCGACTAGCGGGCGGGAACACAGATACGCAGTATTTT
TRBV5-1	NA	NA	TRBJ1-3	CASSLEGGLSGNTIYF	TGCGCCAGCAGCTTAGAGGGCGGCCTCTCTGGAAACACCATATATTTT